This TCR beta chain was sequenced for a study of shared clonotypes between healthy human individuals (dated by TCRdb to about 2020). About the study as a whole: A couple of women and a few men aged 18 to 49 years were included in the cohort. For each donor, three plates each were used for CD4 naive and CD4 memory, two plates were used for CD8 naive, and one plate was used for CD8 memory. To estimate repertoire size and how much clonotypes are shared between individuals, the study performed deep sequencing of blood TCR repertoires from a few healthy adults. Different laboratories and diverse techniques were used to prepare libraries and sequence TCR repertoires, to increase sequencing depth and limit assay-specific biases. Per donor, leukapheresis produced somewhere between about 0.9 and 9 billion PBMCs.

Reading the germline V gene (reference sequence) gives CDR1 SEHNR and CDR2 FQNEAQ. The CDR3 numbers 13 residues from cysteine through phenylalanine. CDR3 DNA only is kept here, 39 bases in frame from base 1. A distance of 7 bases separates the germline ends of V and J, which lose 1 base and 4 bases respectively. TCR CDR3 regions were amplified from genomic DNA by multiplex PCR using the deep immunoSEQ assay. Extracted genomic DNA from each cell subset was distributed evenly across all wells of several immunoSEQ 96-well plates, and each plate was treated as a replicate. For sorted subsets, 200 to 250 ng genomic DNA, equal to some 30,000 T cell genomes, was loaded into each replicate PCR. The purified libraries were quantified using a Qubit 3.0 fluorometer, sized with a Bioanalyzer 2100, and then quantified again using the KAPA Library Quantification kit. A separate single-read 150-cycle Illumina NextSeq 550 flow cell was used to sequence each immunoSEQ 96-well plate. From the authors' description of their analysis: Because the immunoSEQ output included only junctional sequences and no quality scores, the filtering could not be the same as the filtering used for full-length reads. To assign V/J genes and CDR3, sequences were annotated against IMGT germline references using PyIR, a Python wrapper for IgBLAST v1.9. Reads were filtered out if the reads had weak V/J assignments (E-value above 1e-6), no CDR3, stop codons, out-of-frame junctions, or ambiguous translated residues. V3J clonotypes were defined as sequences sharing an identical inferred V gene, J gene, and CDR3 amino acid sequence. The percentage overlap between two repertoires was calculated by dividing the number of shared unique clonotypes by the size of the smaller repertoire. Repertoire richness was assessed with RTK rarefaction, the Chao1 estimator, and Recon v2.1 estimates of unobserved clonotypes. Generation probabilities for all TCRbeta clonotypes obtained by the gDNA method from a handful of donors were computed using OLGA. TCRdb took over this immuneACCESS table, retaining in-frame rearrangements with V and J assigned. Such tables are incomplete; in checked studies, under half of the missing clones stem from an unresolved V gene, and the remainder is unexplained. V, J and clone size were drawn from that table, and D and trimming were deduced from the DNA. The sample table holds about 2 million clones, of which roughly 95% were seen once. Of the sample, roughly 1.1% is held by the ten largest clones.

Details on this clone: What antigen it recognizes has not been identified. Base-call qualities are not available, and no considerably larger clone is one nucleotide away. Other nucleotide sequences from this sample produce the same CDR3.

The investigation overall reported the following: Based on pairwise subsampling, the degree of clonotype sharing among donors was expected to be affected by sequencing depth. Naive subsets generally had larger estimated clonotype richness than memory subsets did. Sharing across several donors was observed for around 5% of naive CD4, over 3% of naive CD8, roughly 2.4% of memory CD4, and over 0.3% of memory CD8 clonotypes. Because the study included only a small number of donors, the genetic and exposure-history diversity represented was limited. Compared with non-shared clonotypes, the clonotypes found in all four sorted-subset donors had higher generation probabilities. Sampling was restricted to blood, and TCR repertoires in tissue are likely to differ from TCR repertoires in blood. Rarefaction of sorted-subset datasets indicated incomplete sequencing despite the large sequencing depth.

CD8 naive samples consisted of CD45RO-negative cells that were positively selected for CCR7, yielding a CD45RA+CCR7+ population without TemRA cells. Healthy HIV-negative adults with no recently reported acute infections or vaccinations were included as donors. Only Caucasian adults living in Nashville, Tennessee, USA were represented among the donors. After blood collection by leukapheresis, PBMCs were isolated using Ficoll-Histopaque density gradient centrifugation and then cryopreserved in the vapor phase of liquid nitrogen. Analytical flow cytometry was used to check the purity and quantity of each magnetically sorted T cell population. From each sorted fraction, genomic DNA was isolated and quantified by UV absorbance on a Nanodrop 2000c.

Sequencing was performed on naive CD8+ T cells sorted from blood. The sample's cell subset or site label, in plain terms: CD45RA+CCR7+. Here the chain combines TRBV7-9 and TRBJ2-5; the D gene is not confidently resolved. The receptor's source is a man between 18 and 35 years old in good health. The CDR3 region: CASSLVVGETQYF. In nucleotide form, the sequence is TGTGCCAGCAGCTTAGTTGTCGGAGAGACCCAGTACTTC.